Following are 5 T cell receptor beta chains from one sample sequenced in a study of T cells in Graves' hyperthyroidism and ophthalmopathy. Amplified regions were TCR beta CDR3 sequences from RNA transcripts. Primed by the HTBI set, a first-round RT-PCR was run on the TCR CDR3. In TCRdb, the multiplex PCR reads were re-called with MiXCR into one record per CDR3 protein. The sample has around 700,000 distinct CDR3 sequences; 35% are singletons. Sequencing input: blood. The receptor source for this set is a woman in her thirties or forties with Graves' hyperthyroidism.

In DNA, the CDR3 is TGTGCCACCGAGATTGGACAGGGGAGGACTGAAGCTTTCTTT. This gives the protein CATEIGQGRTEAFF. This chain uses TRBV19 with TRBJ1-1; 9 bases agree with TRBD1. V lost 10 bases, J lost 5 bases, and 11 bases stayed unmatched. The germline gives CDR1 LNHDA, CDR2 SQIVND (reference sequence). The CDR3 spans 14 residues.

The V and J genes are TRBV6-5 and TRBJ2-7; maybe TRBD1 (5 bases). The V gene lost 0 bases and the J gene lost 3 bases, with 9 bases spanning the gap. CDR3 length: 14 residues. Germline CDR1 reads MNHEY; CDR2 reads SVGAGI. CDR3 DNA: TGTGCCAGCAGTTACTCGGGGCAGTACTACGAGCAGTACTTC. Translated, it gives CASSYSGQYYEQYF.

This clonotype was seen a handful of times. V gene TRBV7-2 combines with J gene TRBJ2-5, with 7 nucleotides matching TRBD2. The CDR3 consists of 14 residues. The V gene end was trimmed by 6 bases and the J gene end by 4 bases; junction bases not matched to a gene: 8. CDR1 is SGHTA, CDR2 FQGNSA, per germline. CDR3 DNA: TGTGCCAGCAGAACGGGGGGATCGGGAGAGACCCAGTACTTC. It specifies CASRTGGSGETQYF.

At least ten counts were recorded for this clonotype. The rearrangement joins TRBV15 to TRBJ1-2; no reliable D call. This CDR3 has 15 residues. Trimming cost V 0 bases and J 4 bases, with 12 bases left between them. Germline V lookup: CDR1 LNHNV, CDR2 YYDKDF (reference sequence). The CDR3 protein is CATSRDHSSGYGYTF. DNA for the CDR3: TGTGCCACCAGCAGAGATCACAGTTCTGGCTATGGCTACACCTTC.

This chain connects TRBV19 to TRBJ1-1; D gene unclear. CDR1 and CDR2 (germline): LNHDA, SQIVND (reference sequence). V was pared by 7 bases and J by 6 bases, with 18 bases between. The length of the CDR3 is 14 residues. Here the CDR3 reads CASNLYEGRAEAFF. The CDR3 DNA is TGTGCCAGTAACCTCTATGAGGGCCGGGCTGAAGCTTTCTTT.